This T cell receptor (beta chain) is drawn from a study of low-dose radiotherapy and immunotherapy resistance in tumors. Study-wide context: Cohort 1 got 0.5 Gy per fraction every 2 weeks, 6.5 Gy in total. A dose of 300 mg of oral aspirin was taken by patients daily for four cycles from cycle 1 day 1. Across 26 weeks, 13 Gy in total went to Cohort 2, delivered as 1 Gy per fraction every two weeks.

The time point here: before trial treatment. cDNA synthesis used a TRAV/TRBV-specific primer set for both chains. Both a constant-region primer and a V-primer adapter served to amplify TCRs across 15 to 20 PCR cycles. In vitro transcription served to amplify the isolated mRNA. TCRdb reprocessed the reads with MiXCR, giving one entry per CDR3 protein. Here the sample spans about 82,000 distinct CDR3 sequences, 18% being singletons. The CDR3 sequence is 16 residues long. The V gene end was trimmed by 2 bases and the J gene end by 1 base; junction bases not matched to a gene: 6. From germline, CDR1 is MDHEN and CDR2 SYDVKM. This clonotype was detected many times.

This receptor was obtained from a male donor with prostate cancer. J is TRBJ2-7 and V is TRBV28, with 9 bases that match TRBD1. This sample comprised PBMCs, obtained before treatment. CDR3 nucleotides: TGTGCCAGCAGTTTACAGGGACAGGGATTGTCCTACGAGCAGTACTTC. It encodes CASSLQGQGLSYEQYF. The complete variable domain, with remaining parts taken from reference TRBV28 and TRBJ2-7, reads DVKVTQSSRYLVKRTGEKVFLECVQDMDHENMFWYRQDPGLGLRLIYFSYDVKMKEKGDIPEGYSVSREKKERFSLILESASTNQTSMYLCASSLQGQGLSYEQYFGPGTRLTVT.